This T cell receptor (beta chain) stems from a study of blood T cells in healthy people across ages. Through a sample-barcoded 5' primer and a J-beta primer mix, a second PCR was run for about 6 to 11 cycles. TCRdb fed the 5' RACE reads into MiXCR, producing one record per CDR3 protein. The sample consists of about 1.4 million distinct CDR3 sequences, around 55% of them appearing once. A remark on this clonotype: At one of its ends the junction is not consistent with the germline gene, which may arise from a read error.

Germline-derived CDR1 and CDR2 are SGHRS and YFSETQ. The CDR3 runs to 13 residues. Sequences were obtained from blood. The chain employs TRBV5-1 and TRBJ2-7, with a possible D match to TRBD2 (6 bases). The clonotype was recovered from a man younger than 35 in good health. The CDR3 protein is CVSSQGGAYEQYF. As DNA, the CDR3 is TGCGTCAGCAGCCAGGGCGGGGCCTACGAGCAGTACTTC.